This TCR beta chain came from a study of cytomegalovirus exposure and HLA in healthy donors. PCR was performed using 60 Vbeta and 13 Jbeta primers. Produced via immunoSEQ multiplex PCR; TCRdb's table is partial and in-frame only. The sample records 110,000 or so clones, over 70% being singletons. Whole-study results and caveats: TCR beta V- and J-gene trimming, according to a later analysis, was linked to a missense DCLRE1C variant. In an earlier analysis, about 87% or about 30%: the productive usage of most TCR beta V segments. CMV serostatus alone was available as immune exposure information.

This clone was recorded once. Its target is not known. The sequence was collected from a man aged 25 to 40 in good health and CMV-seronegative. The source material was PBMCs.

For the CDR3, the DNA is TGCGCCAGCAGCCAACCTCACAGGGGGCGCACAGATACGCAGTATTTT. It encodes CASSQPHRGRTDTQYF. The chain has TRBV4-1 and TRBJ2-3; 9 bases map to TRBD1. The CDR3 runs 16 residues. Per germline, CDR1 MGHRA and CDR2 YSYEKL. Unmatched junction bases numbered 4, after V lost 2 bases and J lost 1 base.